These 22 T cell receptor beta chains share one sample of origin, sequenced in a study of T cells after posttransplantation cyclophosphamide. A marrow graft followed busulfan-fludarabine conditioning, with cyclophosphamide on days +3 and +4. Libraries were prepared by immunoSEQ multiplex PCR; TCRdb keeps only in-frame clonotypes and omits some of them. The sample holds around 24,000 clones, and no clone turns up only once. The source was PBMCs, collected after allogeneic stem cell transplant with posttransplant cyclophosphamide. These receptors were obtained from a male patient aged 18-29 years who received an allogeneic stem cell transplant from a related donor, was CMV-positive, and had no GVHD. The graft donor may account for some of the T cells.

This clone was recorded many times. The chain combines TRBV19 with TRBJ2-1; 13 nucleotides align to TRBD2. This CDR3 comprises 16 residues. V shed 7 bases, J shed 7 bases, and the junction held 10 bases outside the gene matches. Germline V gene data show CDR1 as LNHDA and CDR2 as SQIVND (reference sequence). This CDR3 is CASTPHRGLAGNEQFF. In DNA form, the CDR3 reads TGTGCCAGTACCCCACACCGGGGACTAGCGGGGAATGAGCAGTTCTTC.

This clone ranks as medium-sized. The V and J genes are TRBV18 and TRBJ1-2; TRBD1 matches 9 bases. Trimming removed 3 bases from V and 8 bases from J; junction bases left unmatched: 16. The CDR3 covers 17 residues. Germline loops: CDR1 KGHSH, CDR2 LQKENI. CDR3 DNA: TGTGCCAGCTCACCGCGGCCATACGAAAGACAGGGGGAGGGCTACACCTTC. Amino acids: CASSPRPYERQGEGYTF.

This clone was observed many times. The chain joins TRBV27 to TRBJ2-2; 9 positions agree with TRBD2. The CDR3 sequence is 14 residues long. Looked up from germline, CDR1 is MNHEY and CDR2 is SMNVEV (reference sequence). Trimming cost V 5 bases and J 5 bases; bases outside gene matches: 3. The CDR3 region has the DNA TGTGCCAGCAGTGAGCTAGCGGGAACCGGGGAGCTGTTTTTT. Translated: CASSELAGTGELFF.

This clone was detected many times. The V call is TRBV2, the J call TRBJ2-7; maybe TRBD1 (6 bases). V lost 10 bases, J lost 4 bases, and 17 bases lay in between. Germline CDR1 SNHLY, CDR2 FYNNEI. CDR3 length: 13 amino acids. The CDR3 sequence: CATIEGRGYEQYF. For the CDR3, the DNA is TGTGCCACGATTGAGGGCAGGGGTTACGAGCAGTACTTC.

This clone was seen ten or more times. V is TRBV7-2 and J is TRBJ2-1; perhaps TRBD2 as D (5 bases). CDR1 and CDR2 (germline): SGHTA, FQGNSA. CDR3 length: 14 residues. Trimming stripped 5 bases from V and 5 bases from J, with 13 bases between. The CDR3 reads CASSQTTGHNEQFF. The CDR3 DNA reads TGTGCCAGCAGCCAGACTACTGGTCACAATGAGCAGTTCTTC.

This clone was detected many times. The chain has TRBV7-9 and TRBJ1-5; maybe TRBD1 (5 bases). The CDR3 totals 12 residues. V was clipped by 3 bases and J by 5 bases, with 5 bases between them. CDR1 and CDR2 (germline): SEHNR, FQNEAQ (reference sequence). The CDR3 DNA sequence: TGTGCCAGCAGCTTCAGGGATCAGCCCCAGCATTTT. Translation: CASSFRDQPQHF.

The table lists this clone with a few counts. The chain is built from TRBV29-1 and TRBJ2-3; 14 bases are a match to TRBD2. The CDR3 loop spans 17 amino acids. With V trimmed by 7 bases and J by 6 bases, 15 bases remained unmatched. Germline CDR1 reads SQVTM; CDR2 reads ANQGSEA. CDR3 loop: CSAGELEGLAGDDTQYF. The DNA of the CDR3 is TGCAGCGCTGGCGAGTTAGAGGGACTAGCGGGAGATGATACGCAGTATTTT.

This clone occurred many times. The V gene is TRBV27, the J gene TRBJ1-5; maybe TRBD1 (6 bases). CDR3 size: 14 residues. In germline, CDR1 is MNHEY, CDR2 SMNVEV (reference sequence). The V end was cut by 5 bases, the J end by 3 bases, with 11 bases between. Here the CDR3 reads CASSARGPNQPQHF. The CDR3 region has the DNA TGTGCCAGCAGTGCCAGGGGCCCCAATCAGCCCCAGCATTTT.

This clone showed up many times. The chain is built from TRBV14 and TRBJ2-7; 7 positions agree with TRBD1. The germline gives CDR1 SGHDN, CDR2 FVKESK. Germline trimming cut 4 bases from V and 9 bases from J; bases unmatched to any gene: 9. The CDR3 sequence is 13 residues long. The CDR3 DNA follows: TGTGCCAGCAGCCCCCGACAGGGTCTTGGGCAGTACTTC. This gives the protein CASSPRQGLGQYF. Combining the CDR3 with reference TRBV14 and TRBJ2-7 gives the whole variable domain EAGVTQFPSHSVIEKGQTVTLRCDPISGHDNLYWYRRVMGKEIKFLLHFVKESKQDESGMPNNRFLAERTGGTYSTLKVQPAELEDSGVYFCASSPRQGLGQYFGPGTRLTVT.

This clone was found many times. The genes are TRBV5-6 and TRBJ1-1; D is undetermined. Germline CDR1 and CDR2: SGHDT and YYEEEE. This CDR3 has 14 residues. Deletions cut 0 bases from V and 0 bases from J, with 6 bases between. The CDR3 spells CASSLVALNTEAFF. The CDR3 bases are TGTGCCAGCAGCTTGGTGGCACTGAACACTGAAGCTTTCTTT.

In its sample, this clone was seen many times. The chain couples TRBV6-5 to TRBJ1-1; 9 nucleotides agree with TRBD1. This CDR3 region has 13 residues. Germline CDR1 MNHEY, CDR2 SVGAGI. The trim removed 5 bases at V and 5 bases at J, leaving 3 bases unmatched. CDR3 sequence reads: CASSDRGGTEAFF. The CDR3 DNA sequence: TGTGCCAGCAGTGACAGGGGGGGGACTGAAGCTTTCTTT.

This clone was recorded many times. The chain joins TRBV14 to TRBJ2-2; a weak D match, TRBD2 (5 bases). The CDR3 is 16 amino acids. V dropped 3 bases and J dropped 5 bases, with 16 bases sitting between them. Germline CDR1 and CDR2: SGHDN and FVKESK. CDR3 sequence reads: CASSHRRPVGTGELFF. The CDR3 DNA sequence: TGTGCCAGCAGCCACCGGAGGCCAGTGGGAACCGGGGAGCTGTTTTTT. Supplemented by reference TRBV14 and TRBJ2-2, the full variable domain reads EAGVTQFPSHSVIEKGQTVTLRCDPISGHDNLYWYRRVMGKEIKFLLHFVKESKQDESGMPNNRFLAERTGGTYSTLKVQPAELEDSGVYFCASSHRRPVGTGELFFGEGSRLTVL.

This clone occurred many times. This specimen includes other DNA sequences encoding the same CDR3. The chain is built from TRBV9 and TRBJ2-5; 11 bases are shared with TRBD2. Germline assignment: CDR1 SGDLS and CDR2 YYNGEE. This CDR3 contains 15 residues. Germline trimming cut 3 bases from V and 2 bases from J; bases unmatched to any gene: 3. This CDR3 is CASSGGTSGQETQYF. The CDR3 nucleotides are TGTGCCAGCAGCGGAGGGACTAGCGGACAAGAGACCCAGTACTTC.

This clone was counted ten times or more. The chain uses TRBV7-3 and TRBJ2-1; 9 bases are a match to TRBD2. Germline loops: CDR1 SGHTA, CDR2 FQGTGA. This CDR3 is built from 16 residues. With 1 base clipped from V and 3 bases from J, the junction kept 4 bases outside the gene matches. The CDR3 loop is CASSLNPAGGYNEQFF. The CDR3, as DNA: TGTGCCAGCAGCTTAAACCCAGCGGGGGGCTACAATGAGCAGTTCTTC. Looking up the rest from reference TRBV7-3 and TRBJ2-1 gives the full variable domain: GAGVSQTPSNKVTEKGKYVELRCDPISGHTALYWYRQSLGQGPEFLIYFQGTGAADDSGLPNDRFFAVRPEGSVSTLKIQRTERGDSAVYLCASSLNPAGGYNEQFFGPGTRLTVL.

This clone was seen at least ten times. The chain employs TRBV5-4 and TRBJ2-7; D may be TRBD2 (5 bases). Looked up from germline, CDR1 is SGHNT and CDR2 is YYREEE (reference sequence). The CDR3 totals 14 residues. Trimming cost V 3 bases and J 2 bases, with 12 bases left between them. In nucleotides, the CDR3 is TGTGCCAGCAGCTCGCGGGTCTCGACCTACGAGCAGTACTTC. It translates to CASSSRVSTYEQYF.

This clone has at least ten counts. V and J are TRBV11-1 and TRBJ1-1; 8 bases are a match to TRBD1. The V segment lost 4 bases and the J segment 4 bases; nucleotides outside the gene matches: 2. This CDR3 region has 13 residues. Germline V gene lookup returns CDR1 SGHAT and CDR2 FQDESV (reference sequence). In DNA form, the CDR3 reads TGTGCCAGCAGCTATACAGGGGGCACTGAAGCTTTCTTT. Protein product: CASSYTGGTEAFF.

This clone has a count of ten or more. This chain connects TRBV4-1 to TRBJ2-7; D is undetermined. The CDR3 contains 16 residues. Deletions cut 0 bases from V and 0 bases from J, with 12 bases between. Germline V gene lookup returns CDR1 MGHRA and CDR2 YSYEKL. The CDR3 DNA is TGCGCCAGCAGCCAAGATTGGGCAGAGAGCTCCTACGAGCAGTACTTC. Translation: CASSQDWAESSYEQYF.

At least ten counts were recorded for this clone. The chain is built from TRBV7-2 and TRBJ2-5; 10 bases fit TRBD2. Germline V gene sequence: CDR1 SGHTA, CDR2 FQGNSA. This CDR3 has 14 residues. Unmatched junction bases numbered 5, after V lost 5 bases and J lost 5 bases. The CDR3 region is CASSQNSGRETQYF. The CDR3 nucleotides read TGTGCCAGCAGCCAAAATAGCGGGAGGGAGACCCAGTACTTC.

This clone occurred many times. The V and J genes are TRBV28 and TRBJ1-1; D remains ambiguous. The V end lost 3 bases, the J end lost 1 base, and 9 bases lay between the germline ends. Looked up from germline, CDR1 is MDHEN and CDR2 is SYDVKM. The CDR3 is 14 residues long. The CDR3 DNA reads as TGTGCCAGCAGTTTGCGAGGTACGAACACTGAAGCTTTCTTT. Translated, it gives CASSLRGTNTEAFF.

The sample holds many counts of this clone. This CDR3 is CASSSGLAGHYEQYF. CDR3 bases: TGTGCCAGCAGCTCGGGACTAGCGGGACACTACGAGCAGTACTTC. The rearrangement uses TRBV11-3 and TRBJ2-7, with 13 bases lining up with TRBD2. Germline CDR1 reads SGHNT; CDR2 reads YENEEA. The CDR3 loop spans 15 amino acids. Trimming removed 4 bases from V and 3 bases from J; junction bases left unmatched: 3. Filled out from reference TRBV11-3 and TRBJ2-7, the complete variable domain reads EAGVVQSPRYKIIEKKQPVAFWCNPISGHNTLYWYLQNLGQGPELLIRYENEEAVDDSQLPKDRFSAERLKGVDSTLKIQPAELGDSAVYLCASSSGLAGHYEQYFGPGTRLTVT.

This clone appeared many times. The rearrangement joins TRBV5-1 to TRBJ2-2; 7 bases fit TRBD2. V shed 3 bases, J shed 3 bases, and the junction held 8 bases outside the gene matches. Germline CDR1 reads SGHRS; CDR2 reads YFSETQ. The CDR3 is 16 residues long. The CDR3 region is CASSSGLNLYTGELFF. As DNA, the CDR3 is TGCGCCAGCAGCTCGGGACTAAATTTATACACCGGGGAGCTGTTTTTT. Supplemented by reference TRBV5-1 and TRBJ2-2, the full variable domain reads KAGVTQTPRYLIKTRGQQVTLSCSPISGHRSVSWYQQTPGQGLQFLFEYFSETQRNKGNFPGRFSGRQFSNSRSEMNVSTLELGDSALYLCASSSGLNLYTGELFFGEGSRLTVL.

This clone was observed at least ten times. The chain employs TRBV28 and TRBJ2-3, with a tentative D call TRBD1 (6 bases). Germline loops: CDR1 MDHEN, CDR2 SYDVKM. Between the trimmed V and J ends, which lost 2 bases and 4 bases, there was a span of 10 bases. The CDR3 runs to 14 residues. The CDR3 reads CASSLQQGSDTQYF. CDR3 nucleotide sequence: TGTGCCAGCAGTTTACAACAGGGCTCAGATACGCAGTATTTT.